This is a list of T cell receptor beta chains from one sample in a study of T cells in Graves' hyperthyroidism and ophthalmopathy. MiXCR was run by TCRdb on the multiplex PCR reads, yielding one entry per CDR3 protein. The sample carries around 340,000 distinct CDR3 sequences, 15% to 20% recorded once. Sequencing was done on a sample of blood. All receptors come from a woman in her thirties or forties with Graves' ophthalmopathy. The CDR3 runs from the conserved cysteine through the conserved F or W. D genes are given only for firm matches. Part of the rows lack a size; the others show once, few, many or a class for expanded clones.

clone size	J gene	D gene	CDR3 length	V gene	CDR3 DNA	CDR3 protein
once	TRBJ1-2	.	15	TRBV7-2	TGTGCCAGCAGCTCCCTTAGGTTGTGGACCTATGGCTACACCTTC	CASSSLRLWTYGYTF
.	TRBJ2-6	.	15	TRBV6-1	TGTGCCAGCAGGAGCCCAGCGCTCGGGGCCAACGTCCTGAATTTC	CASRSPALGANVLNF
many	TRBJ2-2	.	11	TRBV7-3	TGTGCCAGCAGCTCCCAAGGGGAGCTGTTTTTT	CASSSQGELFF
.	TRBJ1-5	.	15	TRBV12-3/TRBV12-4	TGTGCCAGCAGTTTAGGGGCTTATAGCAATCAGCCCCAGCATTTT	CASSLGAYSNQPQHF
many	TRBJ1-3	.	16	TRBV12-3/TRBV12-4	TGTGCCAGCAGTTTCCGTGGACTCCGGCGTGGAGGGTCCATATATTTT	CASSFRGLRRGGSIYF
many	TRBJ2-7	.	11	TRBV6-5	TGTGCCAGCAGTTACGTCGGCGAGCAGTACTTC	CASSYVGEQYF
many	TRBJ2-5	.	12	TRBV12-3/TRBV12-4	TGTGCCAGCAGTCGGTACCAAGAGACCCAGTACTTC	CASSRYQETQYF
many	TRBJ2-2	.	15	TRBV27	TGTGCCAGCAGGGCTTTAGGTACGAACACCGGGGAGCTGTTTTTT	CASRALGTNTGELFF
many	TRBJ1-2	.	13	TRBV6-1	TGTGCCAGCAGTGAGGACAGATTTGACGGCTACACCTTC	CASSEDRFDGYTF
many	TRBJ1-1	.	14	TRBV13	TGTGCCAGCAGCTTAGTTGGGGGCCGCACTGAAGCTTTCTTT	CASSLVGGRTEAFF
many	TRBJ2-2	.	12	TRBV28	TGTGCCAGCAGGCAAAATCCCGGGGAGCTGTTTTTT	CASRQNPGELFF
many	TRBJ1-1	.	14	TRBV14	TGTGCCAGCAGCCGTCCGACAGACAACACTGAAGCTTTCTTT	CASSRPTDNTEAFF
many	TRBJ2-7	.	12	TRBV20-1	TGCAGTGCTAGGAACAGGGACTACGAGCAGTACTTC	CSARNRDYEQYF
many	TRBJ2-2	TRBD2	16	TRBV15	TGTGCCACCAGCAGAGAACTAGCGGGAGTCACCGGGGAGCTGTTTTTT	CATSRELAGVTGELFF
many	TRBJ1-2	.	15	TRBV27	TGTGCCAGCGGCACGAAACCTTCGGGGTTTCATGGCTACACCTTC	CASGTKPSGFHGYTF
many	TRBJ2-7	.	13	TRBV7-8	TGTGCCAGCAGCTCCTCAGGGTACGCTCGGCAGTACTTC	CASSSSGYARQYF
.	TRBJ2-4	.	13	TRBV20-1	TGCAGTGCCGAACCCTGGGCCAAAAACATTCAGTACTTC	CSAEPWAKNIQYF
.	TRBJ1-1	.	15	TRBV7-2	TGTGTCGGCAGCTTAGATCCTCACCCTAAGTCTGAAGCTTTCTTT	CVGSLDPHPKSEAFF
many	TRBJ2-2	.	17	TRBV7-9	TGTGCCAGCAGCTTAAGATTTGGGACCCTCGGCACCGGGGAGCTGTTTTTT	CASSLRFGTLGTGELFF
.	TRBJ1-1	TRBD1	10	TRBV30	TGTGCCTGGGGACAGGGCGAAGCTTTCTTT	CAWGQGEAFF
few	TRBJ2-7	.	15	TRBV3-1	TGTGCCAGCAGCGCGGAGGGGACGGCAACCTACGAGCAGTACTTC	CASSAEGTATYEQYF
many	TRBJ1-1	.	14	TRBV28	TGTGCCAGCAGGGCCCCGTTCATGAACACTGAAGCTTTCTTT	CASRAPFMNTEAFF
many	TRBJ1-1	TRBD1	19	TRBV4-1	TGCGCCAGCAGCCCCATTACGACAGGGTCCGACGTAAGGGACACTGAAGCTTTCTTT	CASSPITTGSDVRDTEAFF
many	TRBJ1-5	.	13	TRBV6-1	TGTGCCACCCTGTTAACGGGAGGGCAGCCCCAGCATTTT	CATLLTGGQPQHF
many	TRBJ1-2	.	11	TRBV28	TGTGCCAGTTCAGACGGGACCGGCTACACCTTC	CASSDGTGYTF